The entry below describes one T cell receptor (beta chain). Its antigen is not identified. Assay: immunoSEQ multiplex PCR; the TCRdb copy retains only in-frame clones and omits some. The data contain about 140,000 clones, about nine tenths of them singletons. The sample is drawn from a study of cytomegalovirus exposure and HLA in healthy donors. Trimming took 1 base from V and 4 from J; bases not matched to a gene: 8. The CDR3 has 17 residues. CDR1 and CDR2 (germline): LGHNA, YSLEER. Study results and limitations: The investigators catalogued about 170 TCR beta chains as cytomegalovirus-associated.

The clonotype comes from a man aged 18 to 29 in good health and CMV-seronegative. Source material: PBMCs. The chain couples TRBV4-3 to TRBJ2-5; 11 positions agree with TRBD2. The CDR3 DNA is TGCGCCAGCAGCCAAGGAATGGTTAGCGGGAGGGGAGAGACCCAGTACTTC. It yields the protein CASSQGMVSGRGETQYF.